These T cell receptor beta chains were read from a single sample in a study of blood T cell repertoires in COVID-19. Some clones are missing from TCRdb's copy, which holds only in-frame ones; the method was immunoSEQ multiplex PCR. This sample yields about 240,000 clones, of which more than 75% are seen a single time; 0.99% belongs to the top ten. Source material: peripheral blood. All receptors derive from a woman in her thirties or forties who had recovered from COVID-19. Both conserved end residues are part of each CDR3. Each record gives: V gene, CDR3 protein.

TRBV5-4 | CASSIPTGGAGNSPLHF
TRBV6-5 | CASSSRTRGQTGELFF
TRBV5-4 | CASSWGGAYNEQFF
TRBV7-9 | CASSTGGYQPQHF
TRBV19 | CASSPRAGDGYTF
TRBV24-1 | CATSDHRQGDNQPQHF
TRBV11-2 | CASSLTQGLAWYEQYF
TRBV29-1 | CSARQGGTEAFF
TRBV7-8 | CASSRASTGSGETQYF
TRBV30 | CAWSVGGAEGYTF
TRBV4-3 | CASSPGGGRGALYNEQFF
TRBV7-2 | CASSLGAGGPYNEQFF
TRBV27 | CASSTGGPYEQYF
TRBV19 | CASSIGGTTDTQYF
TRBV4-1 | CASSRGGTGVNTEAFF
TRBV19 | CASRQKQYSNQPQHF
TRBV4-2 | CASSQDTGGGGADTQYF
TRBV30 | CAWSVGGSGGQRQPQHF
TRBV7-2 | CASSLVGTSGRGYYNEQFF
TRBV30 | CAWIRRSGEKLFF
TRBV6-2/TRBV6-3 | CASSYSTGTVSYEQYF
TRBV19 | CASSPRDRGRILKEAFF
TRBV15 | CATSRDWHYSYEQYF
TRBV11-2 | CASSPGGSGKETQYF
TRBV6-5 | CASSYTNRGNNSPLHF
TRBV18 | CASSPGQGANYGYTF
TRBV6-6 | CASSYGGLATETQYF
TRBV7-2 | CASSLVARGLGEAFF
TRBV5-8 | CASSGGQGPASSYNSPLHF
TRBV5-5 | CASSLRQGLNTEAFF
TRBV7-2 | CASRERTGTGNEKLFF
TRBV7-3 | CASSLGRASGYNEQFF
TRBV6-4 | CASNPLAGGTPGFF
TRBV5-1 | CASSLEVGSGRNEQFF
TRBV5-4 | CASTPSQGLSYEQYF
TRBV9 | CASSAGPAPYNEQFF
TRBV9 | CASSVATSGSGLDEQFF
TRBV21-1 | CASSNGASASPLGEQYF
TRBV7-9 | CASSRDSSGEKLFF
TRBV19 | CASSIEGRWTDTQYF
TRBV11-2 | CASSPRGSGANVLTF
TRBV3-1/TRBV3-2 | CASSQEGARYNSPLHF
TRBV9 | CASSPGRSYEQYF
TRBV6-1 | CASSEGTSGNTGELFF
TRBV30 | CAWSGAGGSWNTIYF